This T cell receptor beta chain was profiled in a study of T cell changes during pregnancy in multiple sclerosis. TCRdb keeps only in-frame clones here, not all; method: immunoSEQ multiplex PCR. The sample holds some 47,000 clones, about 90% seen once. With 9 bases removed from V and 1 base from J, the gap between germline ends came to 12 bases. The germline V gene has CDR1 MDHEN and CDR2 SYDVKM. This CDR3 is 14 amino acids long. This chain uses TRBV28 with TRBJ2-2; TRBD1 might be the D (5 bases). This clonotype was obtained from a female donor with multiple sclerosis, enrolled in a pregnancy study. The source material was peripheral blood, sampled in the first trimester of pregnancy. The CDR3 coding sequence is TGTGCCAGTGGCCTCGACAGGAACACCGGGGAGCTGTTTTTT. It translates to CASGLDRNTGELFF.